The 17 T cell receptor beta chains below come from one sample, sequenced in a study of regulatory T cells in long-lasting Graves disease. The TCR beta library used iRepertoire HTBI primers with Arm-PCR amplification of CDR3. TCRdb re-called the multiplex PCR reads with MiXCR, one entry per CDR3 protein. Seen here are around 400,000 distinct CDR3 sequences, approximately 16% observed once, and the top ten hold under 9%. Time point given: newly diagnosed GD, antithyroid drugs for less than 3 months. After RNA was extracted from PBMCs, the TCR library was made from it. These data also featured in a second study, about T cells in Graves' hyperthyroidism and ophthalmopathy.

The sample in question was peripheral blood mononuclear cells (PBMCs), obtained at new diagnosis, from a patient treated with antithyroid drugs. The receptors derive from a woman in her forties with Graves disease.

On this clonotype itself: One end of the junction varies from germline; a read error may be responsible. The chain joins TRBV12-3 or TRBV12-4 to TRBJ2-6; TRBD2 is a possible D gene (6 bases). The CDR3 is made up of 18 amino acids. The CDR3 DNA sequence: TGTGCCAGCAGTTTTTCCGGTTTCGGGGGATCTGGGGCCAACATCCTGACTTTC. Translated, it gives CASSFSGFGGSGANILTF.

Ten or more counts support this clonotype. This rearrangement joins TRBV29-1 to TRBJ2-1; TRBD2 matches 12 bases. CDR1 and CDR2 (germline): SQVTM, ANQGSEA. This CDR3 has 14 amino acids. J lost 8 bases, V lost 2 bases, and 4 bases had no gene match. CDR3 residues: CSVESSGRAHEQFF. In DNA, the CDR3 is TGCAGCGTTGAATCTAGCGGGAGGGCCCATGAGCAGTTCTTC.

There are many counts of this clonotype. This chain connects TRBV28 to TRBJ1-1; D uncertain. CDR3 length: 12 residues. V was trimmed by 3 bases and J by 7 bases, leaving 9 bases between them. Germline V gives CDR1 MDHEN, CDR2 SYDVKM. The DNA for the CDR3 is TGTGCCAGCAGTTTGGGTGGCCTTGAAGCTTTCTTT. Translating it yields CASSLGGLEAFF.

The sample holds a few counts of this clonotype. The rearrangement joins TRBV20-1 to TRBJ1-2; a possible D gene is TRBD1 (5 bases). The V end was cut by 6 bases, the J end by 3 bases, with 11 bases between. CDR1 and CDR2 from the germline V gene are DFQATT and SNEGSKA (reference sequence). The CDR3 is 12 residues long. CDR3 coding DNA: TGCAGTGCCCCGGACAAGGACTATGGCTACACCTTC. Translated: CSAPDKDYGYTF.

This chain links TRBV7-2 with TRBJ1-3; 9 positions match TRBD1. Germline V CDR1 and CDR2: SGHTA, FQGNSA. V was clipped by 10 bases and J by 7 bases; unmatched bases: 8. The CDR3 runs to 13 residues. The CDR3, as DNA: TGTGCCACCGGGACAGGGCGGGGGAACACCATATATTTT. It translates to CATGTGRGNTIYF.

As to this clonotype: One base away lies a much larger clone, so this may be a sequencing read error. V usage is TRBV25-1 and J usage is TRBJ2-1; D possibly matches TRBD1 or TRBD2 (5 bases each). The CDR3 covers 14 residues. Germline lookup yields CDR1 MGHDK and CDR2 SYGVNS. DNA of the CDR3: TGTGCCAGCAGTATCCCGGGACCGAACAATGGGCAGTTCTTC. This codes for CASSIPGPNNGQFF.

CDR3 sequence reads: CASSPVGGEQYF. CDR3 nucleotides: TGTGCCAGCAGCCCTGTGGGGGGCGAGCAGTACTTC. The V gene is TRBV7-9, the J gene TRBJ2-7; D perhaps matches TRBD2 (6 bases). This CDR3 has 12 residues. Germline V gene lookup returns CDR1 SEHNR and CDR2 FQNEAQ (reference sequence). Trimming left V 5 bases short and J 6 bases short, with 11 bases between.

CDR3 in amino acids: CASSPGQNSGNTIYF. CDR3 DNA: TGTGCCAGCAGCCCCGGACAGAACTCTGGAAACACCATATATTTT. The chain is built from TRBV5-4 and TRBJ1-3, with D perhaps matching TRBD1 (6 bases). This CDR3 spans 15 amino acids. CDR1 is SGHNT and CDR2 is YYREEE in the germline V gene (reference sequence). V dropped 4 bases and J dropped 0 bases, with 11 bases sitting between them.

This clonotype was picked up many times. J is TRBJ2-5 and V is TRBV7-9, with unresolved D. Germline CDR1 SEHNR, CDR2 FQNEAQ (reference sequence). Trimming took 6 bases from V and 2 from J, leaving 7 bases between them. The CDR3 runs 12 residues. This chain's CDR3 is CASSLGQETQYF. The CDR3 region has the DNA TGTGCCAGCAGTCTGGGTCAAGAGACCCAGTACTTC.

The V call is TRBV20-1, the J call TRBJ2-3, with 8 bases matching TRBD1. J gave up 3 bases and V 2 bases, and 4 bases lay outside the gene matches. The CDR3 extends over 14 amino acids. The germline V gene has CDR1 DFQATT and CDR2 SNEGSKA (reference sequence). The CDR3 DNA follows: TGCAGTGCTAGACAGGGGGCCGAGACAGATACGCAGTATTTT. Its protein product is CSARQGAETDTQYF.

The J gene is TRBJ2-7, the V gene TRBV24-1, with TRBD1 matching over 12 bases. The CDR3 has 20 amino acids. Trimming at V came to 2 bases and at J to 4 bases, leaving 17 bases not matched to a gene. Germline V lookup: CDR1 KGHDR, CDR2 SFDVKD. CDR3 sequence: CATSDWDTPGQGAREYEQYV. In nucleotides, the CDR3 is TGTGCCACCAGTGATTGGGATACTCCGGGACAGGGGGCGAGGGAATACGAGCAGTACGTC.

This clonotype was seen more than once but under ten times. The chain joins TRBV10-3 to TRBJ2-2; weak D call: TRBD2 (6 bases). From germline, CDR1 is ENHRY and CDR2 SYGVKD. Trimming stripped 11 bases from V and 2 bases from J, with 12 bases between. The CDR3 runs 13 residues. CDR3 DNA: TGTGCCGCCCGGACTATTAACACCGGGGAGCTGTTTTTT. This codes for CAARTINTGELFF.

The V gene is TRBV30, the J gene TRBJ2-1; either TRBD1 or TRBD2 may supply D (6 bases each). V was shortened by 0 bases and J by 8 bases, with 20 bases between the two germline ends. Germline lookup yields CDR1 GTSNPN and CDR2 SVGIG (reference sequence). This CDR3 spans 16 amino acids. For the CDR3, the DNA is TGTGCCTGGAGTGTACTGGGACACCCAGGCGGGGATGAGCAGTTCTTC. It is translated as CAWSVLGHPGGDEQFF.

This clonotype has at least ten counts. The chain is built from TRBV11-2 and TRBJ2-1; 7 bases fit TRBD2. Losses at the gene ends were 5 bases for V and 9 bases for J; bases not matched to a gene: 13. In germline, CDR1 is SGHAT, CDR2 FQNNGV. The CDR3 totals 15 residues. The CDR3 reads CASSLGGVHNGEQFF. CDR3 nucleotides: TGTGCCAGCAGCCTGGGGGGGGTTCATAACGGTGAGCAGTTCTTC.

This clonotype was observed a few times. V usage is TRBV5-6 and J usage is TRBJ2-5; the match to TRBD1 covers 7 bases. The CDR3 has 16 residues. V dropped 0 bases and J dropped 5; count of bases not matched to a gene: 10. Germline CDR1 SGHDT, CDR2 YYEEEE. This chain's CDR3 is CASSLGQGLVGETQYF. The CDR3 bases are TGTGCCAGCAGCTTGGGACAGGGTTTGGTTGGGGAGACCCAGTACTTC.

This clonotype was detected many times. The chain combines TRBV20-1 with TRBJ2-3; no clear D gene. From germline, CDR1 is DFQATT and CDR2 SNEGSKA (reference sequence). The V gene lost 6 bases and the J gene lost 0 bases, with 13 bases spanning the gap. The CDR3 runs to 14 residues. The CDR3 coding sequence is TGCAGTGCCTACCGGCAGGTTAGCACAGATACGCAGTATTTT. Residues: CSAYRQVSTDTQYF.

This clonotype was recorded at least ten times. The chain recombines TRBV29-1 with TRBJ2-7, with a weak D call TRBD1 (6 bases). The CDR3 consists of 15 residues. V gave up 1 base and J gave up 0 bases, with 13 bases separating them. CDR1 and CDR2 from the germline V gene are SQVTM and ANQGSEA. The chain's CDR3 is CSVEGYREGSYEQYF. The DNA for the CDR3 is TGCAGCGTTGAAGGATACAGGGAAGGCTCCTACGAGCAGTACTTC.